This entry lists 24 T cell receptor beta chains sequenced from one sample in a study of response to subunit inactivated influenza vaccine. Via MiXCR, TCRdb re-called the RT-PCR reads, giving one row per CDR3 protein. The table records roughly 700,000 distinct CDR3 sequences, about 14% of them present only once. This sample comprised PBMCs from blood, obtained roughly 15 days before vaccination. These TCRs come from a man aged 45-60 years who received an inactivated influenza vaccine.

This clonotype was detected a few times. The chain uses TRBV29-1 and TRBJ2-3; D is unclear. Between the trimmed V and J ends, which lost 7 bases and 7 bases, there was a span of 12 bases. The CDR3 spans 11 residues. In germline, CDR1 is SQVTM, CDR2 ANQGSEA. The CDR3 region has the DNA TGCAGCGCCAGACCCGATAATACGCAGTATTTT. As protein: CSARPDNTQYF.

The V and J genes are TRBV29-1 and TRBJ2-3; 7 nucleotides align to TRBD2. Trimming at V came to 3 bases and at J to 4 bases, leaving 7 bases not matched to a gene. This CDR3 has 14 amino acids. Germline CDR1 SQVTM, CDR2 ANQGSEA. CDR3 in DNA: TGCAGCGTTGAGGGCGGGAGAGAGTCAGATACGCAGTATTTT. It encodes CSVEGGRESDTQYF.

The rearrangement joins TRBV6-5 to TRBJ2-1, with D perhaps TRBD1 (6 bases). This CDR3 contains 19 residues. Germline assignment: CDR1 MNHEY and CDR2 SVGAGI. The V end lost 7 bases, the J end lost 0 bases, and 25 bases lay between the germline ends. CDR3 loop: CASIRNPTRGPTSYNEQFF. Written as DNA, the CDR3 is TGTGCCAGCATTAGAAATCCGACCAGGGGCCCAACCTCCTACAATGAGCAGTTCTTC.

The chain uses TRBV29-1 and TRBJ1-1; unclear D gene. Germline CDR1 and CDR2: SQVTM and ANQGSEA. The CDR3 loop spans 14 amino acids. V was pared by 5 bases and J by 0 bases, with 13 bases between. The CDR3 sequence: CSVLRPNMNTEAFF. The DNA for the CDR3 is TGCAGCGTTTTGAGGCCGAATATGAACACTGAAGCTTTCTTT. The full variable domain, in which reference TRBV29-1 and TRBJ1-1 provide the parts outside the CDR3, is SAVISQKPSRDICQRGTSLTIQCQVDSQVTMMFWYRQQPGQSLTLIATANQGSEATYESGFVIDKFPISRPNLTFSTLTVSNMSPEDSSIYLCSVLRPNMNTEAFFGQGTRLTVV.

The chain uses TRBV6-1 and TRBJ1-1; the match to TRBD1 covers 7 bases. Trimming cost V 1 base and J 11 bases; bases outside gene matches: 13. The CDR3 is 15 amino acids. Germline V gene sequence: CDR1 MNHNS, CDR2 SASEGT. Here the CDR3 reads CASSEGTGVVRGAFF. The DNA for the CDR3 is TGTGCCAGCAGTGAAGGGACAGGCGTGGTTAGGGGGGCTTTCTTT.

The rearrangement joins TRBV6-1 to TRBJ2-1, with D unclear. The ends were cut back, 6 bases at V and 0 bases at J, with 18 bases in the middle. CDR3 length equals 17 residues. Germline V gene data show CDR1 as MNHNS and CDR2 as SASEGT. The CDR3 protein is CASRHDLGSSSYNEQFF. CDR3 bases: TGTGCCAGCAGACACGACCTGGGCAGTAGCTCCTACAATGAGCAGTTCTTC.

The chain uses TRBV28 and TRBJ2-7; D is unclear. V lost 6 bases to trimming and J lost 2 bases, with 11 bases between them. Germline CDR1 reads MDHEN; CDR2 reads SYDVKM. There are 13 residues in the CDR3. CDR3 nucleotide sequence: TGTGCCAGCAGCCCACTCGACGCCTACGAGCAGTACTTC. Protein: CASSPLDAYEQYF. Full variable domain (outside the CDR3, taken from reference TRBV28 and TRBJ2-7): DVKVTQSSRYLVKRTGEKVFLECVQDMDHENMFWYRQDPGLGLRLIYFSYDVKMKEKGDIPEGYSVSREKKERFSLILESASTNQTSMYLCASSPLDAYEQYFGPGTRLTVT.

There are a few counts of this clonotype. This sequence joins TRBV27 and TRBJ2-1; TRBD2 matches 9 bases. CDR1 and CDR2 from the germline V gene are MNHEY and SMNVEV (reference sequence). The CDR3 consists of 13 residues. Trimming at V came to 8 bases and at J to 4 bases, leaving 3 bases not matched to a gene. The CDR3 sequence: CASRTSEYNEQFF. The CDR3 bases are TGTGCCAGCCGGACTAGCGAGTACAATGAGCAGTTCTTC.

The V gene is TRBV7-9, the J gene TRBJ1-1, with D maybe TRBD1 (6 bases). V dropped 3 bases and J dropped 8 bases, with 10 bases sitting between them. The CDR3 extends over 12 amino acids. The V gene's germline CDR1 is SEHNR and CDR2 FQNEAQ (reference sequence). This chain's CDR3 is CASSLDDREAFF. CDR3 DNA sequence: TGTGCCAGCAGCTTGGACGACAGGGAAGCTTTCTTT.

This clonotype was picked up a small number of times. The rearrangement uses TRBV20-1 and TRBJ2-2, with D uncertain. The V and J ends lost 6 bases and 3 bases respectively, with 11 bases between them. CDR3 length: 13 residues. Germline loops: CDR1 DFQATT, CDR2 SNEGSKA (reference sequence). The CDR3 is CSAADTYTGELFF. The CDR3 DNA reads TGCAGTGCAGCAGATACTTACACCGGGGAGCTGTTTTTT.

The chain recombines TRBV30 with TRBJ1-2; no definite D call. The germline V gene has CDR1 GTSNPN and CDR2 SVGIG (reference sequence). V lost 3 bases and J 4 bases, leaving 12 bases between the germline ends. The CDR3 loop spans 13 amino acids. CDR3 loop: CAWRRRGVYGYTF. CDR3 DNA: TGTGCCTGGAGGCGGCGAGGCGTCTATGGCTACACCTTC.

This chain connects TRBV27 to TRBJ2-7; TRBD1 agrees at 8 bases. Germline V lookup: CDR1 MNHEY, CDR2 SMNVEV (reference sequence). Trimming cost V 3 bases and J 4 bases; bases outside gene matches: 8. The CDR3 covers 15 residues. For the CDR3, the DNA is TGTGCCAGCAGTTTTGCCGGACAGGGTAAATACGAGCAGTACTTC. Encoded protein: CASSFAGQGKYEQYF.

The genes are TRBV5-1 and TRBJ2-7; D possibly uses TRBD1 or TRBD2 (5 bases each). The germline gives CDR1 SGHRS, CDR2 YFSETQ. Trimming removed 3 bases at V and 2 bases at J, with 15 bases between. The CDR3 consists of 15 residues. The CDR3 nucleotides read TGCGCCAGCAGCTCCGGGGACGGTCACACCTACGAGCAGTACTTC. This translates into CASSSGDGHTYEQYF.

The V call is TRBV4-2, the J call TRBJ2-2; D is ambiguous. This CDR3 spans 16 amino acids. CDR1 is LGHNA, CDR2 YNFKEQ, per germline. Trimming took 7 bases from V and 0 from J, leaving 15 bases between them. The CDR3 nucleotides are TGTGCCAGCACCCCGTTCGCAGGACCGAACACCGGGGAGCTGTTTTTT. This codes for CASTPFAGPNTGELFF.

This clonotype showed up just a few times. The V call is TRBV7-9, the J call TRBJ2-5; TRBD2 matches at 8 bases. This CDR3 contains 13 residues. Germline values: CDR1 SEHNR, CDR2 FQNEAQ (reference sequence). Losses at the gene ends were 5 bases for V and 3 bases for J; bases not matched to a gene: 2. CDR3 sequence reads: CASSETSEETQYF. Written as DNA, the CDR3 is TGTGCCAGCAGCGAGACTAGCGAAGAGACCCAGTACTTC.

The sample holds a few counts of this clonotype. The chain employs TRBV28 and TRBJ2-1, with 9 bases identical to TRBD2. With 6 bases clipped from V and 0 bases from J, the junction kept 6 bases outside the gene matches. There are 16 residues in the CDR3. Germline V CDR1 and CDR2: MDHEN, SYDVKM. CDR3 amino acids: CASSHRGGDSYNEQFF. The CDR3 DNA reads TGTGCCAGCAGCCACCGCGGGGGGGACTCCTACAATGAGCAGTTCTTC.

This clonotype was observed a few times. This rearrangement joins TRBV6-2 or TRBV6-3 to TRBJ2-5, with 12 nucleotides matching TRBD1. The V and J ends lost 6 bases and 4 bases, in that order; junction bases with no gene match: 9. Germline V gives CDR1 MNHEY, CDR2 SVGEGT. CDR3 length: 16 amino acids. The CDR3 region has the DNA TGTGCCAGCAGAGATTCCCCGGGACAGGGGGCAGAGACCCAGTACTTC. It codes for CASRDSPGQGAETQYF.

The chain links TRBV7-2 to TRBJ1-3; 10 nucleotides line up with TRBD1. This CDR3 is 16 amino acids long. Per germline, CDR1 SGHTA and CDR2 FQGNSA. Germline trimming cut 1 base from V and 2 bases from J; bases unmatched to any gene: 2. The CDR3 coding sequence is TGTGCCAGCAGCTTAGTGGGACAGGGGACTGGAAACACCATATATTTT. This gives the protein CASSLVGQGTGNTIYF.

This clonotype was counted only a few times. The chain carries TRBV11-3 and TRBJ2-1; D gene uncertain. V lost 0 bases to trimming and J lost 7 bases, with 10 bases between them. Germline V gene data show CDR1 as SGHNT and CDR2 as YENEEA. The CDR3 loop spans 14 amino acids. The CDR3 nucleotides are TGTGCCAGCAGCTTAGATCCAATGGGTAATGAGCAGTTCTTC. This encodes CASSLDPMGNEQFF.

This clonotype was detected only a few times. V gene TRBV7-2 combines with J gene TRBJ2-5, with TRBD1 identical over 7 bases. V dropped 5 bases and J dropped 9; count of bases not matched to a gene: 3. In germline, CDR1 is SGHTA, CDR2 FQGNSA. This CDR3 comprises 11 residues. The CDR3 coding sequence is TGTGCCAGCAGCACCCAGGGGGCCCAGTACTTC. Protein: CASSTQGAQYF. Full variable domain (remainder filled in from reference TRBV7-2 and TRBJ2-5): GAGVSQSPSNKVTEKGKDVELRCDPISGHTALYWYRQSLGQGLEFLIYFQGNSAPDKSGLPSDRFSAERTGGSVSTLTIQRTQQEDSAVYLCASSTQGAQYFGPGTRLLVL.

This clonotype was counted only a few times. V usage is TRBV3-1 and J usage is TRBJ2-5; D gene uncertain. The CDR3 contains 11 residues. The germline V and J ends were trimmed by 0 bases and 7 bases, with 3 bases remaining between them. Germline CDR1 and CDR2: LGHDT and YNNKEL (reference sequence). For the CDR3, the DNA is TGTGCCAGCAGCCAAGACTGGACCCAGTACTTC. Translating gives CASSQDWTQYF.

This clonotype was observed many times. The rearrangement links TRBV6-2 or TRBV6-3 to TRBJ2-3, with D tentatively TRBD1 (6 bases). The V gene's germline CDR1 is MNHEY and CDR2 SVGEGT. The length of the CDR3 is 16 residues. V shed 0 bases and J shed 7 bases, with 17 bases lying between them. Written as DNA, the CDR3 is TGTGCCAGCAGTTACTCGGACAGAGACCCGTCGTATACGCAGTATTTT. This gives the protein CASSYSDRDPSYTQYF.

In DNA form, the CDR3 reads TGTGCCAGCAGTTTAGTCGTGGCGGGGGGTCTATACGAGCAGTACTTC. It translates to CASSLVVAGGLYEQYF. The rearrangement uses TRBV12-3 or TRBV12-4 and TRBJ2-7; 8 bases are shared with TRBD2. The CDR3 consists of 16 residues. The J segment lost 4 bases and the V segment lost 1 base, leaving 9 bases of the junction unmatched.

This clonotype was counted between two and nine times. This rearrangement joins TRBV3-1 to TRBJ2-7, with TRBD2 as a possible D gene (5 bases). Trimming pared 2 bases from V and 7 bases from J, leaving 15 bases between. The length of the CDR3 is 14 residues. Germline assignment: CDR1 LGHDT and CDR2 YNNKEL (reference sequence). The CDR3 sequence: CASSQYGAPGEQYF. Here the CDR3 DNA reads TGTGCCAGCAGCCAATACGGTGCCCCGGGGGAGCAGTACTTC.